This T cell receptor (beta chain) was sequenced during a study of T cell clonality in common variable immunodeficiency. All CVID subjects were on immunoglobulin replacement for at least one year. Overall study results and limits: Reportedly, TCR beta sequences from common variable immunodeficiency showed fewer deletions and N-nucleotide insertions.

The sample holds a few counts of this clone. What it binds is unknown. Coverage ceases 3 residues before the CDR3 finishes, and the germline J gene fills in the end. Profiling relied on immunoSEQ multiplex PCR, and the TCRdb table lists in-frame clones only, not all of them. Observed in the sample are 25,000 to 30,000 clones, none of them singletons. The CDR3 sequence is 12 residues long. Germline V gene lookup returns CDR1 SNHLY and CDR2 FYNNEI. Trimming took off 6 bases at V and 4 bases at J, with 7 bases between the two ends. The source is a human donor with common variable immunodeficiency. This chain joins TRBV2 and TRBJ1-3; D is unresolved. Specimen: peripheral blood mononuclear cells. The CDR3 spells CASRLGGNTIYF. The part of the CDR3 DNA that was read is TGTGCCAGCAGGTTAGGGGGAAACACC.